Listed here are 18 T cell receptor beta chains from one sample, sequenced in a study of shared clonotypes between healthy human individuals. Selected positively for CCR7 and CD45RO-negative, naive CD8 cells excluded terminally differentiated effector memory CD45RA+ cells. Here immunoSEQ multiplex PCR was the method, and the copy in TCRdb shows in-frame clones only, minus some. This sample has about 680,000 clones, with about 90% found just once. Sequencing used naive CD8+ T cells sorted from blood. Receptors originate from a man aged 25-45 years in good health.

V usage is TRBV7-8 and J usage is TRBJ2-1; the match to TRBD2 covers 9 bases. The length of the CDR3 is 18 residues. V shed 0 bases and J 1 base; nucleotides not matched to a gene: 7. The germline V gene has CDR1 SGHVS and CDR2 FQNEAQ. The CDR3 DNA follows: TGTGCCAGCAGCTTAGCGGTCGCAGCGGGAGGTTCCTACAATGAGCAGTTCTTC. Encoded protein: CASSLAVAAGGSYNEQFF. Drawing the rest from reference TRBV7-8 and TRBJ2-1, the complete variable domain is GAGVSQSPRYKVAKRGQDVALRCDPISGHVSLFWYQQALGQGPEFLTYFQNEAQLDKSGLPSDRFFAERPEGSVSTLKIQRTQQEDSAVYLCASSLAVAAGGSYNEQFFGPGTRLTVL.

This chain joins TRBV27 and TRBJ1-5; D not certain. Germline V CDR1 and CDR2: MNHEY, SMNVEV (reference sequence). V was shortened by 5 bases and J by 0 bases, with 8 bases between the two germline ends. This CDR3 spans 14 amino acids. CDR3 loop: CASSSLYSNQPQHF. As DNA, the CDR3 is TGTGCCAGCAGTAGCCTCTATAGCAATCAGCCCCAGCATTTT.

As to this clone: Other DNA variants within this sample encode the same CDR3. The genes are TRBV27 and TRBJ2-7; D is perhaps TRBD1 (5 bases). The CDR3 sequence is 13 residues long. CDR1 MNHEY and CDR2 SMNVEV come from the germline V gene (reference sequence). V lost 2 bases to trimming and J lost 5 bases, with 10 bases between them. This CDR3 is CASSLAGSNEQYF. The DNA of the CDR3 is TGTGCCAGCAGTTTAGCAGGGTCGAACGAGCAGTACTTC.

CDR3 sequence (DNA): TGCGCCAGCAGTCAATTCGGCGGGAGGGCCTGCAATGAGCAGTTCTTC. Residues: CASSQFGGRACNEQFF. The V and J genes are TRBV23-1 and TRBJ2-1; 9 bases align to TRBD2. TRBV23-1 is an ORF, and what it does is uncertain. This CDR3 is built from 16 residues. Germline trimming cut 1 base from V and 6 bases from J; bases unmatched to any gene: 7.

The CDR3 region has the DNA TGTGCCAGCAGTGAATGGACTAGCTCCTACAATGAGCAGTTCTTC. Translated: CASSEWTSSYNEQFF. The rearrangement joins TRBV2 to TRBJ2-1; 7 bases align to TRBD2. Per the germline V gene, CDR1 is SNHLY and CDR2 is FYNNEI. V shed 2 bases and J 0 bases; nucleotides not matched to a gene: 1. The CDR3 is 15 amino acids.

This clone has just one count. This chain uses TRBV5-1 with TRBJ2-3, with D possibly matching TRBD2 (6 bases). Germline CDR1 reads SGHRS; CDR2 reads YFSETQ. The V and J ends lost 1 base and 2 bases respectively, with 29 bases between them. This CDR3 has 21 residues. CDR3 DNA sequence: TGCGCCAGCAGCTTGTACAGTCCGGGAGCAGCTGCGTCCTTTGACACAGATACGCAGTATTTT. Encoded protein: CASSLYSPGAAASFDTDTQYF.

This clone was seen only once. The V call is TRBV27, the J call TRBJ2-7; TRBD1 is a possible D gene (5 bases). This CDR3 spans 13 amino acids. CDR1 and CDR2 (germline): MNHEY, SMNVEV (reference sequence). V lost 2 bases, J lost 3 bases, and 8 bases lay in between. As DNA, the CDR3 is TGTGCCAGCAGTTTAAAGGGGATCTACGAGCAGTACTTC. Translating it yields CASSLKGIYEQYF.

This chain connects TRBV7-9 to TRBJ2-3; D possibly uses TRBD1 or TRBD2 (5 bases each). Trimming left V 5 bases short and J 0 bases short, with 18 bases between. Germline V CDR1 and CDR2: SEHNR, FQNEAQ (reference sequence). The CDR3 contains 17 residues. CDR3 region: CASSPVPRGRSTDTQYF. CDR3 bases: TGTGCCAGCAGCCCGGTCCCTCGGGGCCGAAGCACAGATACGCAGTATTTT.

This chain joins TRBV10-3 and TRBJ2-1; D tentatively fits TRBD1 or TRBD2 (5 bases each). The CDR3 length is 15 residues. The germline gives CDR1 ENHRY, CDR2 SYGVKD. V was cut by 2 bases and J by 1 base, with 9 bases left in between. CDR3 residues: CAISEEGMSYNEQFF. The CDR3 DNA is TGTGCCATCAGTGAGGAGGGGATGTCCTACAATGAGCAGTTCTTC.

This clone has a single count. The CDR3 is CASSTGLAGAYEQYF. The DNA for the CDR3 is TGTGCCAGCAGCACGGGACTAGCGGGAGCCTACGAGCAGTACTTC. The rearrangement uses TRBV5-6 and TRBJ2-7; 14 bases agree with TRBD2. This CDR3 comprises 15 residues. Trimming removed 4 bases from V and 2 bases from J; junction bases left unmatched: 2. The germline CDR1 and CDR2 sequences are SGHDT and YYEEEE. Looking up the rest from reference TRBV5-6 and TRBJ2-7 gives the full variable domain: DAGVTQSPTHLIKTRGQQVTLRCSPKSGHDTVSWYQQALGQGPQFIFQYYEEEERQRGNFPDRFSGHQFPNYSSELNVNALLLGDSALYLCASSTGLAGAYEQYFGPGTRLTVT.

This clone occurred a few times. The rearrangement uses TRBV5-4 and TRBJ2-7, with unresolved D. The CDR3 totals 14 residues. CDR1 and CDR2 (germline): SGHNT, YYREEE (reference sequence). V lost 0 bases, J lost 6 bases, and 13 bases lay in between. The CDR3 reads CASSLEWERSEQYF. The CDR3 coding sequence is TGTGCCAGCAGCTTGGAGTGGGAACGAAGCGAGCAGTACTTC.

The J gene is TRBJ2-7, the V gene TRBV7-2, with 11 nucleotides matching TRBD2. Germline CDR1 reads SGHTA; CDR2 reads FQGNSA. The trim removed 1 base at V and 5 bases at J, leaving 7 bases unmatched. CDR3 size: 16 residues. This CDR3 is CASSLGGSGRGNEQYF. DNA of the CDR3: TGTGCCAGCAGCTTAGGAGGTAGCGGGAGGGGTAACGAGCAGTACTTC.

This clone has only a few counts. The chain joins TRBV7-9 to TRBJ1-5; D remains ambiguous. With 5 bases removed from V and 6 bases from J, the gap between germline ends came to 8 bases. The CDR3 is made up of 12 amino acids. In germline, CDR1 is SEHNR, CDR2 FQNEAQ (reference sequence). CDR3 in amino acids: CASSAGVQPQHF. For the CDR3, the DNA is TGTGCCAGCAGCGCGGGAGTTCAGCCCCAGCATTTT. The full variable domain, in which reference TRBV7-9 and TRBJ1-5 provide the parts outside the CDR3, is DTGVSQNPRHKITKRGQNVTFRCDPISEHNRLYWYRQTLGQGPEFLTYFQNEAQLEKSRLLSDRFSAERPKGSFSTLEIQRTEQGDSAMYLCASSAGVQPQHFGDGTRLSIL.

The chain has TRBV29-1 and TRBJ2-1; D possibly matches TRBD1 or TRBD2 (6 bases each). With 4 bases removed from V and 8 bases from J, the gap between germline ends came to 18 bases. Per the germline V gene, CDR1 is SQVTM and CDR2 is ANQGSEA. The CDR3 is 14 residues long. The CDR3 bases are TGCAGCGTTGCCCCAGGTCCCGGGGGCGATGAGCAGTTCTTC. The encoded protein is CSVAPGPGGDEQFF.

The rearrangement uses TRBV7-9 and TRBJ2-7; possible D gene TRBD1, 5 bases. V lost 4 bases and J 4 bases, leaving 11 bases between the germline ends. From germline, CDR1 is SEHNR and CDR2 FQNEAQ (reference sequence). The CDR3 covers 13 residues. The CDR3 sequence: CASSSGHLYEQYF. The CDR3 DNA reads TGTGCCAGCAGCTCAGGACATTTATACGAGCAGTACTTC.

This sequence joins TRBV4-1 and TRBJ2-7; 10 positions match TRBD2. CDR1 is MGHRA, CDR2 YSYEKL, per germline. The CDR3 has 15 residues. J lost 6 bases, V lost 8 bases, and 13 bases had no gene match. This chain's CDR3 is CASSPERAGGFEQYF. In DNA form, the CDR3 reads TGCGCCAGCTCCCCGGAGAGAGCGGGAGGGTTCGAGCAGTACTTC.

The V call is TRBV7-9, the J call TRBJ1-4, with D possibly TRBD1 on 5 matching bases. The CDR3 loop spans 16 amino acids. Trimming took off 1 base at V and 6 bases at J, with 15 bases between the two ends. Per the germline V gene, CDR1 is SEHNR and CDR2 is FQNEAQ (reference sequence). The CDR3 sequence: CASSLDNRGADEKLFF. DNA for the CDR3: TGTGCCAGCAGCTTAGATAATAGGGGCGCCGATGAAAAACTGTTTTTT.

This rearrangement joins TRBV28 to TRBJ2-5; 7 bases are shared with TRBD1. The CDR3 is 14 residues long. V gave up 5 bases and J gave up 8 bases; unmatched junction bases: 11. In germline, CDR1 is MDHEN, CDR2 SYDVKM. CDR3 residues: CASSQRDSSFTQYF. As DNA, the CDR3 is TGTGCCAGCAGTCAACGGGACAGTAGTTTCACCCAGTACTTC. Complete variable domain (other parts from reference TRBV28 and TRBJ2-5): DVKVTQSSRYLVKRTGEKVFLECVQDMDHENMFWYRQDPGLGLRLIYFSYDVKMKEKGDIPEGYSVSREKKERFSLILESASTNQTSMYLCASSQRDSSFTQYFGPGTRLLVL.